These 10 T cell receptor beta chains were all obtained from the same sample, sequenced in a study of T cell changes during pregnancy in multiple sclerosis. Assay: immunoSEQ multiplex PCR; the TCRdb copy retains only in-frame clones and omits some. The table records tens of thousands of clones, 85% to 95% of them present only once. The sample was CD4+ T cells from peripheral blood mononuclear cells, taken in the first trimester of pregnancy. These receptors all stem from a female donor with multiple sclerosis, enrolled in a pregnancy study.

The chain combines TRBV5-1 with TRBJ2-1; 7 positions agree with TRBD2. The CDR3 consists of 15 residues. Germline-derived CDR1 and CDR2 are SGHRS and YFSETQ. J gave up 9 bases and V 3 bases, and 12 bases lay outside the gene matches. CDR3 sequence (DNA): TGCGCCAGCAGCTGGGAGGGCTACCCGAGGGGTGAGCAGTTCTTC. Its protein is CASSWEGYPRGEQFF. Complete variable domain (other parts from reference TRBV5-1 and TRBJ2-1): KAGVTQTPRYLIKTRGQQVTLSCSPISGHRSVSWYQQTPGQGLQFLFEYFSETQRNKGNFPGRFSGRQFSNSRSEMNVSTLELGDSALYLCASSWEGYPRGEQFFGPGTRLTVL.

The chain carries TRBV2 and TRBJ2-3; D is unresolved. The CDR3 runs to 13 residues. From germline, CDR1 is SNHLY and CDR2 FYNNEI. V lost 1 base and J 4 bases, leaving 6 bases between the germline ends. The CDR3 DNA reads TGTGCCAGCAGTGAAGGGGCAGCAGATACGCAGTATTTT. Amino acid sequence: CASSEGAADTQYF.

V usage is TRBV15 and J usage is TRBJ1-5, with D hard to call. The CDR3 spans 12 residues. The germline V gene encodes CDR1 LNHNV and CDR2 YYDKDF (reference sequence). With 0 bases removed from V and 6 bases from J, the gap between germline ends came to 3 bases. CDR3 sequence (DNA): TGTGCCACCAGCAGAGACAGTCAGCCCCAGCATTTT. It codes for CATSRDSQPQHF.

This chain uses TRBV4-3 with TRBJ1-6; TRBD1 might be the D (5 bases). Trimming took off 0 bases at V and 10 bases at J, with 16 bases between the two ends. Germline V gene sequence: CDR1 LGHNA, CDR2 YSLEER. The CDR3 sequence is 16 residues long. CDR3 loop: CASSQDTGGWDSPLHF. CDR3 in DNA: TGCGCCAGCAGCCAAGATACCGGGGGATGGGACTCACCCCTCCACTTT.

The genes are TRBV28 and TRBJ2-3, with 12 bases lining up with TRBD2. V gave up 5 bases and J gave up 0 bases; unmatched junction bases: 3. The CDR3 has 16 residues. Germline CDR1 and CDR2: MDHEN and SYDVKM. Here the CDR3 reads CASSRTSGMSTDTQYF. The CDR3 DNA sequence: TGTGCCAGCAGTAGGACTAGCGGGATGAGCACAGATACGCAGTATTTT.

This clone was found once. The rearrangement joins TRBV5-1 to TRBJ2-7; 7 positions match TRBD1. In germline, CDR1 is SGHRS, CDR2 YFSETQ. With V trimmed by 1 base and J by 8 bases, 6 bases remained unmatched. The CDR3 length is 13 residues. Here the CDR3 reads CASSLWGQSQQYF. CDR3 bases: TGCGCCAGCAGCTTGTGGGGACAGAGTCAGCAGTACTTC. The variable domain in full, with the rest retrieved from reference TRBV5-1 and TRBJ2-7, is KAGVTQTPRYLIKTRGQQVTLSCSPISGHRSVSWYQQTPGQGLQFLFEYFSETQRNKGNFPGRFSGRQFSNSRSEMNVSTLELGDSALYLCASSLWGQSQQYFGPGTRLTVT.

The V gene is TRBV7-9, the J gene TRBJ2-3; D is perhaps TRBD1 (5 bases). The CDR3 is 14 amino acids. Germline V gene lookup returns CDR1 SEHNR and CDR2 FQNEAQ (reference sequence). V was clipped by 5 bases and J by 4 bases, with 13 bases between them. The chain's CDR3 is CASSPSWGPDTQYF. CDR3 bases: TGTGCCAGCAGCCCTAGTTGGGGCCCAGATACGCAGTATTTT.

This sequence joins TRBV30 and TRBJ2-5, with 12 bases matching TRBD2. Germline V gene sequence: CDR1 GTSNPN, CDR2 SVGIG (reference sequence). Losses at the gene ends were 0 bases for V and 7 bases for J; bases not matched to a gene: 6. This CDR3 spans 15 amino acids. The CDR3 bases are TGTGCCTGGAGTGTACGACTAGCGGGGGTAGTGACCCAGTACTTC. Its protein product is CAWSVRLAGVVTQYF.

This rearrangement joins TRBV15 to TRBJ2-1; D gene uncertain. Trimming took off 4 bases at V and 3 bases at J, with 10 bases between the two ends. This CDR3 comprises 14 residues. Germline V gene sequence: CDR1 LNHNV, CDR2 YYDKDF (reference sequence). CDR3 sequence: CATSIQVLYNEQFF. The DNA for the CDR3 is TGTGCCACCAGCATCCAGGTTCTCTACAATGAGCAGTTCTTC.

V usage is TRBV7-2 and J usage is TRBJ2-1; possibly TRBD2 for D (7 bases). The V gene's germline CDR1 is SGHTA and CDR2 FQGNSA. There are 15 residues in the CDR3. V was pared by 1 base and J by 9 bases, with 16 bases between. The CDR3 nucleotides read TGTGCCAGCAGCTTAGGCGGGGGCTACACCAGTGAGCAGTTCTTC. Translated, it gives CASSLGGGYTSEQFF.